The table lists the clone carrying this T cell receptor beta chain with many counts. Regarding time point: before trial treatment. This sample stems from a study of low-dose radiotherapy and immunotherapy resistance in tumors. Study at large: Participants were given intravenous cyclophosphamide 200 mg/m2 every two weeks, one day before radiation and immunotherapy.

TRAV- and TRBV-specific primers, spanning alpha and beta chains, primed first-strand cDNA. The PCR that amplified TCRs ran for around 20 cycles, relying on a constant-region primer and a V-primer adapter. Each CDR3 protein is one row after TCRdb ran MiXCR on the reads. There are about 64,000 distinct CDR3 sequences in the sample; 26% occur only once, and approximately 7% lies in the top ten. V was shortened by 1 base and J by 5 bases, with 4 bases between the two germline ends. Per germline, CDR1 SGHAT and CDR2 FQNNGV. The CDR3 contains 12 residues. This material consisted of PBMCs, taken before treatment. The sequence derives from a male donor with rectosigmoid adenocarcinoma. The chain recombines TRBV11-2 with TRBJ2-3; unclear D gene. This chain's CDR3 is CASSLVIDTQYF. The CDR3 DNA sequence: TGTGCCAGCAGCTTAGTGATAGATACGCAGTATTTT. Based on the CDR3 plus reference TRBV11-2 and TRBJ2-3, the full variable domain is EAGVAQSPRYKIIEKRQSVAFWCNPISGHATLYWYQQILGQGPKLLIQFQNNGVVDDSQLPKDRFSAERLKGVDSTLKIQPAKLEDSAVYLCASSLVIDTQYFGPGTRLTVL.